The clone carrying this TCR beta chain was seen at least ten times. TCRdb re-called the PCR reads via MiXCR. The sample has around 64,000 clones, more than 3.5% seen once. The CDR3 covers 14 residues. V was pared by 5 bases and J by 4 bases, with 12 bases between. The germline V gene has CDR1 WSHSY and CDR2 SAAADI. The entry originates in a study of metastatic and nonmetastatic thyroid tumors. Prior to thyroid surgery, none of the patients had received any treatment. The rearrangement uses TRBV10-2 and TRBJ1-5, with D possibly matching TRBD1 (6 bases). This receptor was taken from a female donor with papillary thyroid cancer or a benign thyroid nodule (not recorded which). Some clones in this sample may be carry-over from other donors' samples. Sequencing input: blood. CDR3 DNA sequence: TGCGCCAGCAGTTTCGGGGGCTCAAATCAGCCCCAGCATTTT. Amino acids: CASSFGGSNQPQHF.